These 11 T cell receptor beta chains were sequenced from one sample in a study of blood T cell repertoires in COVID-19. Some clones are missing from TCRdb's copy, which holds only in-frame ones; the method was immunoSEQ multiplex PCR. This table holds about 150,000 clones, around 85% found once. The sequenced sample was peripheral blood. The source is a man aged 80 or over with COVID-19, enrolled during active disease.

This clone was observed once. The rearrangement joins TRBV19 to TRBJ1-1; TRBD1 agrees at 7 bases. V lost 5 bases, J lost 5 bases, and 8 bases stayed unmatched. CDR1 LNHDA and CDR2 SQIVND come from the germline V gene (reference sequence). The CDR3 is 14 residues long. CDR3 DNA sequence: TGTGCCAGTAGTTCGGGACCAGGGGGTACTGAAGCTTTCTTT. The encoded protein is CASSSGPGGTEAFF. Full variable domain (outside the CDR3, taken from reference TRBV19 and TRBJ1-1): DGGITQSPKYLFRKEGQNVTLSCEQNLNHDAMYWYRQDPGQGLRLIYYSQIVNDFQKGDIAEGYSVSREKKESFPLTVTSAQKNPTAFYLCASSSGPGGTEAFFGQGTRLTVV.

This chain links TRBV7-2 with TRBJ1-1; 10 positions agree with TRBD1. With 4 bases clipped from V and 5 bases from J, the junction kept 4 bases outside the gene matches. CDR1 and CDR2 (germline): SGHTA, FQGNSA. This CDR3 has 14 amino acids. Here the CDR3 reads CASSWGTGVTEAFF. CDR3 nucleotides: TGTGCCAGCAGCTGGGGGACAGGGGTTACTGAAGCTTTCTTT. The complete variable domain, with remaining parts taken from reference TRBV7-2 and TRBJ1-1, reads GAGVSQSPSNKVTEKGKDVELRCDPISGHTALYWYRQSLGQGLEFLIYFQGNSAPDKSGLPSDRFSAERTGGSVSTLTIQRTQQEDSAVYLCASSWGTGVTEAFFGQGTRLTVV.

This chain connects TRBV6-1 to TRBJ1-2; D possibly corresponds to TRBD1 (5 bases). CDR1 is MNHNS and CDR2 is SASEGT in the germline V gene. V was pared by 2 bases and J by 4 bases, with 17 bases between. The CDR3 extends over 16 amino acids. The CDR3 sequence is CASSESTRGYFYGYTF. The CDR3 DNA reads TGTGCCAGCAGTGAATCTACACGGGGGTACTTCTATGGCTACACCTTC.

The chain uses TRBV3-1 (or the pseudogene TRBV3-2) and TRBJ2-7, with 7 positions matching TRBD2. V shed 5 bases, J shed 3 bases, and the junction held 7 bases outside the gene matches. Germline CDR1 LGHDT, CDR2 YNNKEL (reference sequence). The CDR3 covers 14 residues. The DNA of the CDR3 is TGTGCCAGCAGCGCCCGAGCGGGGAGCTACGAGCAGTACTTC. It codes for CASSARAGSYEQYF.

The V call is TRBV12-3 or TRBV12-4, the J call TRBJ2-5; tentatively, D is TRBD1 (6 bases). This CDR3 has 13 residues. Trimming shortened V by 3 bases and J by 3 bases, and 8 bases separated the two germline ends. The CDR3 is CASSFGQKETQYF. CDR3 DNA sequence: TGTGCCAGCAGTTTCGGACAGAAAGAGACCCAGTACTTC.

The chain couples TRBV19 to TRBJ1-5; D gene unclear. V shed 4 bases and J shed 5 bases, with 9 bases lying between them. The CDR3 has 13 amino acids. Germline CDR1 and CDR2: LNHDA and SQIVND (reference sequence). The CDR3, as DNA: TGTGCCAGTAGTACTCAACGGGATCAGCCCCAGCATTTT. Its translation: CASSTQRDQPQHF.

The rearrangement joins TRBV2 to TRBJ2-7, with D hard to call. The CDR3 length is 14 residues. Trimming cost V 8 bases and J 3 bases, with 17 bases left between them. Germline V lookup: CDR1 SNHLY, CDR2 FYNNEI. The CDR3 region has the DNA TGTGCCAGCCGACCCGACGAGGCCAGCTACGAGCAGTACTTC. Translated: CASRPDEASYEQYF. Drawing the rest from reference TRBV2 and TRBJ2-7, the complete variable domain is EPEVTQTPSHQVTQMGQEVILRCVPISNHLYFYWYRQILGQKVEFLVSFYNNEISEKSEIFDDQFSVERPDGSNFTLKIRSTKLEDSAMYFCASRPDEASYEQYFGPGTRLTVT.

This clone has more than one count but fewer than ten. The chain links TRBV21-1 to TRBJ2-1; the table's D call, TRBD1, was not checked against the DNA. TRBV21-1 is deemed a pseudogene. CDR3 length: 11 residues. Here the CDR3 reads CASSKEGKQFF. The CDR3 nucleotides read TGTGCCAGCAGCAAAGAGGGGAAGCAGTTCTTC.

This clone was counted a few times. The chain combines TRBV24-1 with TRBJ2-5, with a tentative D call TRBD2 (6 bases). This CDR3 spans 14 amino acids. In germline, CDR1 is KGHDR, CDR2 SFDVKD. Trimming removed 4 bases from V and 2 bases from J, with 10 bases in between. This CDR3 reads CATSEGDLQETQYF. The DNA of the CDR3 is TGTGCCACCAGTGAGGGGGACTTACAAGAGACCCAGTACTTC.

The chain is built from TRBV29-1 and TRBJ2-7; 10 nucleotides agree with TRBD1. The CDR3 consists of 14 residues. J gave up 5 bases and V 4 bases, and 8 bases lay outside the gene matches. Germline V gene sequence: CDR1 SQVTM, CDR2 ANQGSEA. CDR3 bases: TGCAGCGTTGGAGCCGGGACAGGGGTACACGAGCAGTACTTC. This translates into CSVGAGTGVHEQYF.

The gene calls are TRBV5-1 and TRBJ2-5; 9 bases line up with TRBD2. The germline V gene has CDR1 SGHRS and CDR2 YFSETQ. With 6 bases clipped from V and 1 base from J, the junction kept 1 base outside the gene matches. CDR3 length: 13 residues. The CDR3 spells CASNSGGQETQYF. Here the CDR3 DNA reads TGCGCCAGCAATAGCGGGGGCCAAGAGACCCAGTACTTC. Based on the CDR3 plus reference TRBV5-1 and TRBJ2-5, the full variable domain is KAGVTQTPRYLIKTRGQQVTLSCSPISGHRSVSWYQQTPGQGLQFLFEYFSETQRNKGNFPGRFSGRQFSNSRSEMNVSTLELGDSALYLCASNSGGQETQYFGPGTRLLVL.